This T cell receptor (beta chain) comes out of a study of T cell repertoires in cytomegalovirus infection. In the study overall: Shared public TCR beta signatures pointed to both CMV infection and a matching HLA type.

CDR3 length equals 12 residues. Germline lookup yields CDR1 MNHNS and CDR2 SASEGT. The table lists this clonotype with a few counts. TCRdb re-called the reads through MiXCR, storing one row per CDR3 protein. Of 350,000 to 550,000 distinct CDR3 sequences in the sample, approximately 30% were seen once. The genes are TRBV6-1 and TRBJ1-1; 7 positions match TRBD1. Specimen: PBMCs. The sequence was collected from a human donor in good health (CMV status not recorded). Some clones in this sample may be carry-over from other donors' samples. The DNA of the CDR3 is TGTGTAGTCGGGACAGCGAACACTGAAGCTTTCTTT. Its protein product is CVVGTANTEAFF.